This T cell receptor beta chain was identified in a study of T cells in Graves' hyperthyroidism and ophthalmopathy. There were TCR beta CDR3 regions amplified from RNA transcripts. When the TCR CDR3 underwent first-round RT-PCR, the HTBI primer set was used. One entry per CDR3 protein, called by TCRdb with MiXCR from the multiplex PCR reads. The table includes approximately 630,000 distinct CDR3 sequences, about 17% detected once. The trim removed 8 bases at V and 0 bases at J, leaving 9 bases unmatched. The CDR3 extends over 15 amino acids. From germline, CDR1 is WNHNN and CDR2 SYGVQD (reference sequence). This clonotype was picked up many times.

Specimen: blood. The sequence derives from a woman aged 30 to 39 with Graves' hyperthyroidism. The V and J genes are TRBV10-1 and TRBJ1-1, with 7 bases identical to TRBD1. CDR3 coding DNA: TGCGCCAGCTTTCCCTCGACAGGGTTGAACACTGAAGCTTTCTTT. Protein product: CASFPSTGLNTEAFF.